This T cell receptor beta chain was sequenced during a study of a mutant IDH1 vaccine in newly diagnosed glioma. As for the study in general: All eight of the vaccinations patients received fell in weeks 1, 3, 5, 7, 11, 15, 19 and 23. Treated patients had a mean age of approximately 40 years and a roughly 60% male, approximately 38% female split.

V lost 2 bases and J 8 bases, leaving 10 bases between the germline ends. The germline CDR1 and CDR2 sequences are SNHLY and FYNNEI. The CDR3 sequence is 13 residues long. Time point noted: week 23, last vaccination. Each dose of the vaccine consisted of 300 ug of mutant IDH1 20-mer peptide, with topical imiquimod. This clone occurred a few times. Its antigen is currently unknown. General study findings and limits: Vaccine-induced immune responses were detected in approximately 93% of patients.

TCRdb's table, derived via immunoSEQ multiplex PCR, lists solely in-frame clones and lacks some. The sample contains tens of thousands of clones, 80% of which appear only once. The sample in question was PBMCs, obtained from a glioma patient whose treatment included an IDH1 peptide vaccine. The source is a middle-aged man with glioma. The rearrangement links TRBV2 to TRBJ2-1; a weak D match, TRBD2 (6 bases). DNA for the CDR3: TGTGCCAGCAGTGAATTGACGGGGGATGAGCAGTTCTTC. It is translated as CASSELTGDEQFF. Supplemented by reference TRBV2 and TRBJ2-1, the full variable domain reads EPEVTQTPSHQVTQMGQEVILRCVPISNHLYFYWYRQILGQKVEFLVSFYNNEISEKSEIFDDQFSVERPDGSNFTLKIRSTKLEDSAMYFCASSELTGDEQFFGPGTRLTVL.